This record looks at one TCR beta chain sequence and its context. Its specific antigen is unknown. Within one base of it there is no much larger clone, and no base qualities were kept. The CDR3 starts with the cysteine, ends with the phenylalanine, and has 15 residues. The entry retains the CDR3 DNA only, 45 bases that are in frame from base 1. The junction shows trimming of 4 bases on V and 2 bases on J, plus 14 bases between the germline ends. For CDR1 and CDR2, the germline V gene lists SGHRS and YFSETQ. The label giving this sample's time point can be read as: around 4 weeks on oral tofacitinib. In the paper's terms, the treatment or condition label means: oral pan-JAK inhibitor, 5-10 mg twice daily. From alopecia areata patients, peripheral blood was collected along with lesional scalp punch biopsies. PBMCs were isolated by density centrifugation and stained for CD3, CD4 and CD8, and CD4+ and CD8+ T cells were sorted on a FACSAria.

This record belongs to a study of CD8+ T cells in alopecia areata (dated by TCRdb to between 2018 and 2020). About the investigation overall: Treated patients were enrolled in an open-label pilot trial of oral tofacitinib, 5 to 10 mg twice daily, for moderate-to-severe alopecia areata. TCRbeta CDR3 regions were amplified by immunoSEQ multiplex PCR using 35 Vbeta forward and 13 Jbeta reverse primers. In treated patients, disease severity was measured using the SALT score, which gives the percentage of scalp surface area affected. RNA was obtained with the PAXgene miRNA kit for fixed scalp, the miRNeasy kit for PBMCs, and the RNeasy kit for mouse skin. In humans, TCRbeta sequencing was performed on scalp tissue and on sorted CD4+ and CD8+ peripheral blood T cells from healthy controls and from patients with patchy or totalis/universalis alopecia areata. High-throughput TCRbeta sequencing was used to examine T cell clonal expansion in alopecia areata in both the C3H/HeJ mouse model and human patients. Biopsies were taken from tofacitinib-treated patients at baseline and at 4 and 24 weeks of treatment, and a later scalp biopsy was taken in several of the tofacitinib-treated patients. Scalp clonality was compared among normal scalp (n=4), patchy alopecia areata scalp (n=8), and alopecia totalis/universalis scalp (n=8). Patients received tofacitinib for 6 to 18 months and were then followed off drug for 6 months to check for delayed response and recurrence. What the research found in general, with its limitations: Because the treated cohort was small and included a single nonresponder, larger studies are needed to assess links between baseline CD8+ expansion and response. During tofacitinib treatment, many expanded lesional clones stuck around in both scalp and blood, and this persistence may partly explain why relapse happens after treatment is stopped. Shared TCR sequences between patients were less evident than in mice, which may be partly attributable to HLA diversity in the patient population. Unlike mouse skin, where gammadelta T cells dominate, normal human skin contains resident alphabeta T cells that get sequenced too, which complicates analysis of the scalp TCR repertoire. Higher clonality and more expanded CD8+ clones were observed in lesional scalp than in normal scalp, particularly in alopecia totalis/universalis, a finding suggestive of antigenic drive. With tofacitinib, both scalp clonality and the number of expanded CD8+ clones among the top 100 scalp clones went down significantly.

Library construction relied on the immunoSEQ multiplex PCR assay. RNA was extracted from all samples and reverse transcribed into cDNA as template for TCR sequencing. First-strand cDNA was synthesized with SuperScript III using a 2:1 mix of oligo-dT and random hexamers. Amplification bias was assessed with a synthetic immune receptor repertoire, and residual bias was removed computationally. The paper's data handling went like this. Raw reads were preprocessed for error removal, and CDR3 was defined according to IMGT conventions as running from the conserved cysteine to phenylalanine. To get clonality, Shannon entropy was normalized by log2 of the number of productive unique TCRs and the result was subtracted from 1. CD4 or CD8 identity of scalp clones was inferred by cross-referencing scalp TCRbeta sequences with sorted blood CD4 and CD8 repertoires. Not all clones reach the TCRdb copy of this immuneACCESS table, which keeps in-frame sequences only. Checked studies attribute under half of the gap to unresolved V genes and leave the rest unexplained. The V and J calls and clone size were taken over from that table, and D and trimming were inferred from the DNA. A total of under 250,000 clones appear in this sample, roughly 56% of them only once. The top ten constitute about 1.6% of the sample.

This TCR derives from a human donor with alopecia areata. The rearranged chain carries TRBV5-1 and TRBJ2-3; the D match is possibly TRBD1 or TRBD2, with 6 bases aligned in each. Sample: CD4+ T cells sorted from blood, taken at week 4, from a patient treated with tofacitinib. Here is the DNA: TGCGCCAGCAGCCCAGGGGTAGCGGACACAGATACGCAGTATTTT. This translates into CASSPGVADTDTQYF.